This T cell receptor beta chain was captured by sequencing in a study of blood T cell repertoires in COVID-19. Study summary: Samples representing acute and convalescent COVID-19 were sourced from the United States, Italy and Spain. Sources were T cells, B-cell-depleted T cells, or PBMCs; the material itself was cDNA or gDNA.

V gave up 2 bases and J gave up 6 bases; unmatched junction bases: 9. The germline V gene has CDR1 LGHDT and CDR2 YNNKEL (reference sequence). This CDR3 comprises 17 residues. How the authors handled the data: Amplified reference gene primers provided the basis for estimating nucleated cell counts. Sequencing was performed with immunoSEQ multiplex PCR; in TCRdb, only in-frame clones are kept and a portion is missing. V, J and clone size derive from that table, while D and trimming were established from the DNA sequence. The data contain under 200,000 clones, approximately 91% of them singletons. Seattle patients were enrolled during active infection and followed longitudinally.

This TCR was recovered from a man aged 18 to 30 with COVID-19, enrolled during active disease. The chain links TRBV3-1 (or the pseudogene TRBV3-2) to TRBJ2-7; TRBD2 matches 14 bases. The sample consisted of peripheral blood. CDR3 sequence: CASSQTRTSGRIIEQYF. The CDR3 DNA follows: TGTGCCAGCAGCCAAACCCGGACTAGCGGGAGGATCATCGAGCAGTACTTC.